The 9 T cell receptor beta chains below were found in one sample sequenced in a study of response to subunit inactivated influenza vaccine. TCRdb reprocessed the RT-PCR reads via MiXCR and lists one record per CDR3 protein. This table has approximately 730,000 distinct CDR3 sequences, over 11% appearing once. The source material was PBMCs from blood, sampled less than 15 days before vaccination. The receptors shown here come from a man between 45 and 60 years old who received an inactivated influenza vaccine.

The table lists this clonotype with a few counts. A far larger clone is just one base off, so this is likely a read error. The J gene is TRBJ2-1, the V gene TRBV4-2; 14 positions agree with TRBD2. The germline V gene has CDR1 LGHNA and CDR2 YNFKEQ. The ends lost 4 bases at V and 5 bases at J; junction bases unmatched: 1. There are 15 residues in the CDR3. Written as DNA, the CDR3 is TGTGCCAGCAGCCCGACTAGCGGGGGGGACAATGAGCAGTTCTTC. Protein: CASSPTSGGDNEQFF.

This CDR3 is CASRPQGPFMEQYF. The CDR3 DNA reads as TGTGCCAGCAGGCCCCAGGGTCCTTTTATGGAGCAGTACTTC. The chain links TRBV12-3 or TRBV12-4 to TRBJ2-7; tentatively, D is TRBD1 (5 bases). The V and J ends lost 6 bases and 7 bases respectively, with 19 bases between them. CDR3 length equals 14 residues.

V is TRBV27 and J is TRBJ2-3; D is tentatively TRBD1 or TRBD2 (6 bases each). The germline V gene encodes CDR1 MNHEY and CDR2 SMNVEV (reference sequence). The CDR3 has 15 amino acids. Trimming stripped 2 bases from V and 3 bases from J, with 12 bases between. The CDR3 DNA is TGTGCCAGCAGTTTAATGGGGGGCGGAACAGATACGCAGTATTTT. Its protein product is CASSLMGGGTDTQYF.

This clonotype was seen a few times. The gene calls are TRBV20-1 and TRBJ2-1, with 11 bases matching TRBD2. Germline assignment: CDR1 DFQATT and CDR2 SNEGSKA (reference sequence). J was trimmed by 9 bases and V by 1 base; bases with no gene match: 8. The CDR3 length is 15 residues. The CDR3 DNA sequence: TGCAGTGCTAGAGTAGGCCTAGCGGGAGGACTTGAGCAGTTCTTC. Translating it yields CSARVGLAGGLEQFF.

The chain recombines TRBV5-1 with TRBJ1-1; D is ambiguous. CDR1 SGHRS and CDR2 YFSETQ come from the germline V gene. Trimming took 0 bases from V and 5 from J, leaving 14 bases between them. The CDR3 covers 15 residues. CDR3 sequence reads: CASSLDGVLETEAFF. CDR3 bases: TGCGCCAGCAGCTTGGATGGGGTTTTAGAAACTGAAGCTTTCTTT.

This chain uses TRBV9 with TRBJ2-6; 7 bases are a match to TRBD1. V trimming: 0 bases; J trimming: 1 base; junction bases outside the gene matches: 4. The CDR3 length is 17 residues. Germline V gene data show CDR1 as SGDLS and CDR2 as YYNGEE. Here the CDR3 reads CASSVGGQVSGANVLTF. The CDR3 DNA is TGTGCCAGCAGCGTAGGTGGACAGGTTTCTGGGGCCAACGTCCTGACTTTC. Full variable domain (remainder filled in from reference TRBV9 and TRBJ2-6): DSGVTQTPKHLITATGQRVTLRCSPRSGDLSVYWYQQSLDQGLQFLIQYYNGEERAKGNILERFSAQQFPDLHSELNLSSLELGDSALYFCASSVGGQVSGANVLTFGAGSRLTVL.

This sequence joins TRBV2 and TRBJ2-7; D uncertain. V lost 4 bases and J lost 0, with 10 bases in between. The CDR3 has 14 amino acids. CDR1 SNHLY and CDR2 FYNNEI come from the germline V gene. CDR3 DNA: TGTGCCAGCAGTGGGGTCAGGCGCTCCTACGAGCAGTACTTC. Translating gives CASSGVRRSYEQYF. Full variable domain (missing parts from reference TRBV2 and TRBJ2-7): EPEVTQTPSHQVTQMGQEVILRCVPISNHLYFYWYRQILGQKVEFLVSFYNNEISEKSEIFDDQFSVERPDGSNFTLKIRSTKLEDSAMYFCASSGVRRSYEQYFGPGTRLTVT.

The J gene is TRBJ2-3, the V gene TRBV6-2 or TRBV6-3; 8 bases match TRBD2. The CDR3 runs 17 residues. After removal of 2 bases from V and 1 base from J, the junction contained 8 bases not matched to a gene. Per the germline V gene, CDR1 is MNHEY and CDR2 is SVGEGT. The CDR3 loop is CASSYRRGVGGTDTQYF. CDR3 in DNA: TGTGCCAGCAGTTACAGGCGGGGGGTCGGGGGCACAGATACGCAGTATTTT.

This rearrangement joins TRBV20-1 to TRBJ2-3, with 7 bases that match TRBD2. The CDR3 is made up of 13 amino acids. Germline V gene sequence: CDR1 DFQATT, CDR2 SNEGSKA (reference sequence). Trimming removed 4 bases from V and 4 bases from J; junction bases left unmatched: 5. The CDR3 region has the DNA TGCAGTGCTACCCGGACTAGTGCAGATACGCAGTATTTT. Its translation: CSATRTSADTQYF.